A single sample is the source of the 9 T cell receptor beta chains below, sequenced in a study of siplizumab effects on memory and regulatory T cells. Data came from immunoSEQ multiplex PCR; TCRdb stores just in-frame clones and leaves some out. This table holds approximately 100,000 clones, 93% found once. The sample comprised non-Treg CD4+ T cells sorted from blood. All receptors come from a human donor in good health.

The V gene is TRBV28, the J gene TRBJ1-2; TRBD1 might be the D (5 bases). The V and J ends lost 7 bases and 8 bases respectively, with 17 bases between them. The CDR3 spans 13 residues. CDR1 MDHEN and CDR2 SYDVKM come from the germline V gene. CDR3 bases: TGTGCCAGCAAAGACCAGGGTACCTTCGGCTACACCTTC. It is translated as CASKDQGTFGYTF.

V is TRBV9 and J is TRBJ2-7; D may correspond to TRBD1 or TRBD2 (5 bases each). The germline CDR1 and CDR2 sequences are SGDLS and YYNGEE. V was shortened by 0 bases and J by 6 bases, with 16 bases between the two germline ends. The length of the CDR3 is 15 residues. The CDR3 protein is CASSVAGATEGEQYF. CDR3 coding DNA: TGTGCCAGCAGCGTAGCTGGGGCGACCGAGGGCGAGCAGTACTTC. Using reference TRBV9 and TRBJ2-7 for the parts outside the CDR3, the full variable domain is DSGVTQTPKHLITATGQRVTLRCSPRSGDLSVYWYQQSLDQGLQFLIQYYNGEERAKGNILERFSAQQFPDLHSELNLSSLELGDSALYFCASSVAGATEGEQYFGPGTRLTVT.

The rearrangement joins TRBV29-1 to TRBJ1-1; D not resolved. The germline V gene has CDR1 SQVTM and CDR2 ANQGSEA. The V gene lost 0 bases and the J gene lost 0 bases, with 11 bases spanning the gap. This CDR3 is 15 amino acids long. The DNA of the CDR3 is TGCAGCGTTGAAGATGAGCGGATAATGAACACTGAAGCTTTCTTT. The encoded protein is CSVEDERIMNTEAFF. Full variable domain (rest looked up from reference TRBV29-1 and TRBJ1-1): SAVISQKPSRDICQRGTSLTIQCQVDSQVTMMFWYRQQPGQSLTLIATANQGSEATYESGFVIDKFPISRPNLTFSTLTVSNMSPEDSSIYLCSVEDERIMNTEAFFGQGTRLTVV.

The genes are TRBV7-2 and TRBJ2-3, with D tentatively TRBD1 (6 bases). V was trimmed by 2 bases and J by 2 bases, leaving 20 bases between them. CDR3 length equals 18 residues. The germline gives CDR1 SGHTA, CDR2 FQGNSA. In nucleotides, the CDR3 is TGTGCCAGCAGCTTAACTCCGTTTCGTAGACAGGACACAGATACGCAGTATTTT. It codes for CASSLTPFRRQDTDTQYF.

The V gene is TRBV30, the J gene TRBJ2-7, with D perhaps TRBD2 (7 bases). CDR3 length: 21 residues. The V gene lost 3 bases and the J gene lost 6 bases, with 39 bases spanning the gap. Germline CDR1 is GTSNPN and CDR2 is SVGIG (reference sequence). CDR3 region: CAWSPSLYNRVWGGASGEQYF. CDR3 sequence (DNA): TGTGCCTGGAGCCCGTCGCTATACAATAGGGTTTGGGGGGGCGCAAGTGGCGAGCAGTACTTC.

The CDR3 sequence: CAISEYGQKQYF. The CDR3 nucleotides read TGTGCCATCAGTGAGTACGGCCAGAAGCAGTACTTC. The rearrangement joins TRBV10-3 to TRBJ2-7; the D is unclear. Germline CDR1 is ENHRY and CDR2 is SYGVKD. V was pared by 1 base and J by 8 bases, with 9 bases between. The CDR3 consists of 12 residues.

The chain links TRBV29-1 to TRBJ1-4; perhaps TRBD1 as D (6 bases). Trimming took 0 bases from V and 7 from J, leaving 15 bases between them. The CDR3 spans 15 residues. The V gene's germline CDR1 is SQVTM and CDR2 ANQGSEA. This CDR3 is CSVEEDNRAGEKLFF. Here the CDR3 DNA reads TGCAGCGTTGAAGAGGACAACAGGGCGGGTGAAAAACTGTTTTTT.

The V gene is TRBV18, the J gene TRBJ1-6; tentative D call: TRBD1 (5 bases). Deletions cut 0 bases from V and 1 base from J, with 10 bases between. The germline V gene encodes CDR1 KGHSH and CDR2 LQKENI. The CDR3 runs to 17 residues. The CDR3 is CASSPPIRESYNSPLHF. Written as DNA, the CDR3 is TGTGCCAGCTCACCACCGATCAGGGAGTCCTATAATTCACCCCTCCACTTT.

The chain employs TRBV11-1 and TRBJ1-2; no clear D. The ends were cut back, 1 base at V and 3 bases at J, with 6 bases in the middle. The germline gives CDR1 SGHAT, CDR2 FQDESV (reference sequence). The CDR3 runs to 13 residues. CDR3: CASSLDGYYGYTF. CDR3 nucleotide sequence: TGTGCCAGCAGCTTAGACGGGTACTATGGCTACACCTTC.